The rows below give T cell receptor beta chains drawn from one sample of a study of OX40 agonist ivuxolimab in advanced cancers. TCRdb's copy holds only in-frame clones and misses some; the assay was immunoSEQ multiplex PCR. The table lists about 80,000 clones, 85% to 95% of them singletons. Sequencing was performed on CD4+ or CD8+ T cells sorted from blood, taken in a trial of the OX40 agonist ivuxolimab. The receptors stem from an adult with an advanced solid tumor such as melanoma, head and neck, liver or kidney cancer. Each CDR3 is given with its conserved first and last residue. A D gene is named only where the DNA matches it firmly. The size field is filled for only some rows; it gives once, few, many or a size class.

j_call d_call v_call clone_size cdr3_nt cdr3_aa
TRBJ2-1 TRBD2 TRBV7-3 NA TGTGCCAGCAGCCTCGGAGCTAGCGGGAGGAATGAGCAGTTCTTC CASSLGASGRNEQFF
TRBJ2-5 NA TRBV29-1 NA TGCAGCGCGGTGGACAGCGGGGAGACCCAGTACTTC CSAVDSGETQYF
TRBJ2-1 TRBD2 TRBV7-3 NA TGTGCCAGCAGCTTAATTCCCGGGGCGACGGGGGGAAATGAGCAGTTCTTC CASSLIPGATGGNEQFF
TRBJ2-1 NA TRBV7-2 NA TGTGCCAGCAGTAGGGAGCTGAATGAGCAGTTCTTC CASSRELNEQFF
TRBJ1-1 TRBD1 TRBV5-1 NA TGCGCCAGCAGCTTAACAGGGGTCACTGAAGCTTTCTTT CASSLTGVTEAFF
TRBJ2-7 TRBD2 TRBV28 NA TGTGCCAGCAGTTCCGTAGCGGGCGGATCCTACGAGCAGTACTTC CASSSVAGGSYEQYF
TRBJ1-5 NA TRBV2 few TGTGCCAGCAGAGGGGAGCAGCCCCAGCATTTT CASRGEQPQHF
TRBJ2-7 NA TRBV18 NA TGTGCCAGCTCACCACCGCACCCTCTGAGCTCCTACGAGCAGTACTTC CASSPPHPLSSYEQYF
TRBJ2-5 NA TRBV28 NA TGTGCCAGCAGCCTAAAGGGACGCCAGACCCAGTACTTC CASSLKGRQTQYF
TRBJ2-1 NA TRBV11-2 NA TGTGCCAGCAGCCTCCGGGTGAGTGAGCAGTTCTTC CASSLRVSEQFF
TRBJ2-7 NA TRBV7-9 once TGTGCCAGCAGCTTATCTAAGCCCTACGAGCAGTACTTC CASSLSKPYEQYF
TRBJ2-1 NA TRBV28 NA TGTGCCAGCAGTTTATTCCAGGGATACAATGAGCAGTTCTTC CASSLFQGYNEQFF
TRBJ2-5 NA TRBV28 NA TGTGCCAGTTCCCAGCGGGAAGAGACCCAGTACTTC CASSQREETQYF
TRBJ2-6 NA TRBV11-2 NA TGTGCCAGCAGGAGCTCTGGGGCCAACGTCCTGACTTTC CASRSSGANVLTF
TRBJ2-5 NA TRBV15 NA TGTGCCACCAGCAGGCTAGGAGAGACCCAGTACTTC CATSRLGETQYF
TRBJ1-1 NA TRBV11-2 NA TGTGCCAGCAGCTTAGTCGGACACACTGAAGCTTTCTTT CASSLVGHTEAFF
TRBJ2-7 NA TRBV5-1 NA TGCGCCAGCAGCTTCAGCCTGTCACCCGTCGACTACGAGCAGTACTTC CASSFSLSPVDYEQYF
TRBJ2-1 TRBD2 TRBV5-1 NA TGCGCCAGCAGCTTGACAAGCGGGGGAACCTACAATGAGCAGTTCTTC CASSLTSGGTYNEQFF
TRBJ2-7 NA TRBV20-1 NA TGCAGTGCCCGGGGGCCCGGAGGGCAGTACTTC CSARGPGGQYF
TRBJ2-3 TRBD2 TRBV5-1 NA TGCGCCAGCTATAGGACTAGCGAACGGGGGGATACGCAGTATTTT CASYRTSERGDTQYF
TRBJ2-3 NA TRBV7-2 NA TGTGCCAGCAGCCCATACCTAGCGTCTAGCACAGATACGCAGTATTTT CASSPYLASSTDTQYF
TRBJ2-2 NA TRBV9 few TGTGCCAGCAGCCCAGAGGGTAACACCGGGGAGCTGTTTTTT CASSPEGNTGELFF
TRBJ2-5 TRBD1 TRBV4-3 NA TGCGCCAGCAGCCAGACAGGGGTTGAGACCCAGTACTTC CASSQTGVETQYF
TRBJ1-5 NA TRBV7-6 NA TGTGCCAGCAGCTTAGAGAGTAGCAATCAGCCCCAGCATTTT CASSLESSNQPQHF
TRBJ1-5 TRBD1 TRBV27 NA TGTGCCAGCAGTTTAACCCAGGGGGCTCTTCAGCCCCAGCATTTT CASSLTQGALQPQHF
TRBJ1-4 TRBD1 TRBV19 once TGTGCCAGTAGTATACCACAGGGGCGTGAAAAACTGTTTTTT CASSIPQGREKLFF
TRBJ2-3 TRBD2 TRBV30 NA TGTGCCTGGAACCCGGGAGGGCTGAATACGCAGTATTTT CAWNPGGLNTQYF
TRBJ1-2 NA TRBV27 NA TGTGCCAGCACTCGGGGATCCCCAGGGACTCTCTATGGCTACACCTTC CASTRGSPGTLYGYTF
TRBJ2-7 TRBD2 TRBV6-6 NA TGTGCCAGCACGCAGATAGCGGGAGGGATTAACTACGAGCAGTACTTC CASTQIAGGINYEQYF
TRBJ1-2 NA TRBV4-3 NA TGCGCCAGCAGCCAAGTTACCTCCTATGGCTACACCTTC CASSQVTSYGYTF
TRBJ1-5 NA TRBV28 NA TGTGCCAGCAGTTTACTTAGGGGGGCAGGCAATCAGCCCCAGCATTTT CASSLLRGAGNQPQHF
TRBJ1-4 TRBD1 TRBV10-3 NA TGTGCCATCGGACCAGGGGGACCCTATGAAAAACTGTTTTTT CAIGPGGPYEKLFF
TRBJ1-5 NA TRBV18 NA TGTGCCAGCTCTCCAGACTTGAATCAGCCCCAGCATTTT CASSPDLNQPQHF
TRBJ2-7 NA TRBV11-3 NA TGTGCCAGCAGCTTCCCGGGGGTTCAGGACAGCTCCTACGAGCAGTACTTC CASSFPGVQDSSYEQYF
TRBJ1-3 NA TRBV6-1 NA TGTGCCAGCAGTGGTTCCTCTGGAAACACCATATATTTT CASSGSSGNTIYF
TRBJ2-1 TRBD2 TRBV6-5 NA TGTGCCAGCAGTTACGGGACTAGCGGGTACAATGAGCAGTTCTTC CASSYGTSGYNEQFF
TRBJ2-5 NA TRBV21-1 NA TGTGCCAGCAGCCGTTTCAAGGGGTTCCAGACCCAGTACTTC CASSRFKGFQTQYF
TRBJ1-2 NA TRBV28 NA TGTGCCAGCAAGAACCTGGGAGGGTATGGCTACACCTTC CASKNLGGYGYTF
TRBJ2-3 NA TRBV7-2 NA TGTGCCAGCAGCTTAGGAACGGGATTGGATACGCAGTATTTT CASSLGTGLDTQYF
TRBJ2-5 NA TRBV7-2 NA TGTGCCAGCAGCTTATTAGGGAACCAAGAGACCCAGTACTTC CASSLLGNQETQYF
TRBJ2-3 TRBD2 TRBV7-2 NA TGTGCCAGCAGCTTAGTCTCCGCGGGAGGCCCTCCTGGGACAGATACGCAGTATTTT CASSLVSAGGPPGTDTQYF
TRBJ1-5 NA TRBV29-1 NA TGCAGCGTTGGCAGGGCGTTAGATCAGCCCCAGCATTTT CSVGRALDQPQHF
TRBJ2-3 NA TRBV6-5 NA TGTGCCAGCAGTTACTCGAAGAGGGGTTCCACAGATACGCAGTATTTT CASSYSKRGSTDTQYF
TRBJ2-5 TRBD1 TRBV5-1 NA TGCGCCAGCAGCAGCGGTGACAGGGGGAGCGAGACCCAGTACTTC CASSSGDRGSETQYF
TRBJ2-7 NA TRBV10-3 NA TGTGCCATCAGAGACGACGTTAGCTCCTACGAGCAGTACTTC CAIRDDVSSYEQYF
TRBJ1-5 TRBD1 TRBV18 NA TGTGCCAGCTCACTAGACAGGGGGTATCAGCCCCAGCATTTT CASSLDRGYQPQHF
TRBJ2-3 NA TRBV18 NA TGTGCCAGCTCATTAACGACAGATACGCAGTATTTT CASSLTTDTQYF
TRBJ2-5 TRBD1 TRBV27 NA TGTGCCAGCAGTCCTATAGACAGGGGAAAGACCCAGTACTTC CASSPIDRGKTQYF